The clone carrying this T cell receptor (beta chain) was found a few times. V shed 4 bases and J 9 bases; nucleotides not matched to a gene: 9. Germline V lookup: CDR1 SEHNR, CDR2 FQNEAQ (reference sequence). This CDR3 is built from 16 residues. TCR beta CDR3 sequences were amplified from RNA transcripts. With the HTBI primer set, the TCR CDR3 went through a first round of RT-PCR. TCRdb reprocessed the multiplex PCR reads with MiXCR, giving one entry per CDR3 protein. The table shows a few hundred thousand distinct CDR3 sequences, with under 15% occurring only once. This entry is derived from a study of T cells in Graves' hyperthyroidism and ophthalmopathy.

The sequencing sample was made of blood. This receptor was taken from a woman under 30 with Graves' hyperthyroidism. The gene calls are TRBV7-9 and TRBJ2-1, with 13 nucleotides matching TRBD2. Here the CDR3 reads CASSWGLAGPSVEQFF. DNA for the CDR3: TGTGCCAGCAGCTGGGGACTAGCGGGACCTTCCGTTGAGCAGTTCTTC.